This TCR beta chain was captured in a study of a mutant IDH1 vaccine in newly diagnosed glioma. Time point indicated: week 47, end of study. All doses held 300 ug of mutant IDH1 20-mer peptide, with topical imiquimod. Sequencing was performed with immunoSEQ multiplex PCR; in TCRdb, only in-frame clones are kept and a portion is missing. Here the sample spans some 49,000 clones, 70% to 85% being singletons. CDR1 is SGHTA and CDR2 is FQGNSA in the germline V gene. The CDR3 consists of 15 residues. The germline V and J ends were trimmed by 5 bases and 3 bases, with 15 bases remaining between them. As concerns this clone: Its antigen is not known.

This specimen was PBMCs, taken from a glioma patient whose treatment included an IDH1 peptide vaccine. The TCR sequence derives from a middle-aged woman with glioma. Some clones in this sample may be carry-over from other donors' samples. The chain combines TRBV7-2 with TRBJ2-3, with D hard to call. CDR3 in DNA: TGTGCCAGCAGCCCTGTCGCGGTTTATACAGATACGCAGTATTTT. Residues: CASSPVAVYTDTQYF.